Listed here are 13 T cell receptor beta chains from one sample, sequenced in a study of human T cells and chemical hapten exposure. Specified time point: patch test 1, 2 weeks after DPC sensitization. The treatment was: therapeutic diphenylcyclopropenone sensitization with weekly scalp DPC. TCRdb used MiXCR to reprocess the RACE reads, holding one entry per CDR3 protein. The data show about 13,000 distinct CDR3 sequences, around 15% seen once. The specimen comprised whole blood, sampled in connection with sensitization to the hapten diphenylcyclopropenone (DPC). Receptors were obtained from a woman aged 25-40 years with alopecia areata. Some clones in this sample may be carry-over from other donors' samples.

The chain has TRBV6-6 and TRBJ1-1; TRBD1 aligns across 9 bases. The CDR3 runs to 18 residues. Germline V gene lookup returns CDR1 MNHNY and CDR2 SVGAGI (reference sequence). Trimming cost V 6 bases and J 4 bases; bases outside gene matches: 18. CDR3 sequence reads: CASRPLSGTGILFTEAFF. The CDR3 DNA reads as TGTGCCAGCAGGCCGCTATCCGGGACAGGGATTTTGTTCACTGAAGCTTTCTTT.

At least ten counts were recorded for this clonotype. The DNA of the CDR3 is TGTGCCAGCAGCCGACAGGGTAGGGGAGAGACCCAGTACTTC. As protein: CASSRQGRGETQYF. This chain uses TRBV3-1 with TRBJ2-5, with 7 bases matching TRBD1. The CDR3 runs 14 residues. The V gene end was trimmed by 4 bases and the J gene end by 4 bases; junction bases not matched to a gene: 6. Germline CDR1 is LGHDT and CDR2 is YNNKEL (reference sequence).

This clonotype ranks as medium-sized (0.01 to 0.1%). The CDR3 region is CSALNTEAFF. The CDR3 DNA reads TGCAGCGCCCTAAATACTGAAGCTTTCTTT. The rearrangement links TRBV29-1 to TRBJ1-1, with unresolved D. The CDR3 sequence is 10 residues long. Trimming took 7 bases from V and 5 from J, leaving 8 bases between them. The germline V gene encodes CDR1 SQVTM and CDR2 ANQGSEA.

This clonotype is labeled medium-sized. This chain joins TRBV24-1 and TRBJ2-1; 10 bases line up with TRBD2. The CDR3 has 15 residues. The V gene end was trimmed by 3 bases and the J gene end by 6 bases; junction bases not matched to a gene: 4. Germline V gene sequence: CDR1 KGHDR, CDR2 SFDVKD. The CDR3 sequence is CATSDAGTSANEQFF. CDR3 nucleotides: TGTGCCACCAGTGATGCCGGGACTAGCGCCAATGAGCAGTTCTTC.

This clonotype has a count of ten or more. The rearrangement uses TRBV10-2 and TRBJ1-4; 8 bases map to TRBD1. V shed 5 bases, J shed 7 bases, and the junction held 6 bases outside the gene matches. The CDR3 totals 14 residues. Germline lookup yields CDR1 WSHSY and CDR2 SAAADI. In DNA, the CDR3 is TGCGCCAGCAGTCCAGGGGGCAGAAGTGAAAAACTGTTTTTT. Protein sequence: CASSPGGRSEKLFF.

The chain carries TRBV6-2 or TRBV6-3 and TRBJ2-7, with 8 bases fitting TRBD2. Unmatched junction bases numbered 6, after V lost 5 bases and J lost 0 bases. The CDR3 extends over 15 amino acids. Germline V gene data show CDR1 as MNHEY and CDR2 as SVGEGT. Here the CDR3 DNA reads TGTGCCAGCAGTCCAGCTAGCGGGCGCTCCTACGAGCAGTACTTC. Protein sequence: CASSPASGRSYEQYF.

Judged by abundance, this clonotype is medium-sized. The gene calls are TRBV6-6 and TRBJ2-7; a weak D match, TRBD2 (6 bases). The germline CDR1 and CDR2 sequences are MNHNY and SVGAGI (reference sequence). The V end was cut by 2 bases, the J end by 3 bases, with 8 bases between. The CDR3 covers 13 residues. The CDR3 region is CASSYGGLYEQYV. The CDR3 DNA is TGTGCCAGCAGTTACGGAGGGCTCTACGAGCAGTACGTC.

In its sample, this clonotype is medium-sized (0.01 to 0.1%). The rearrangement links TRBV20-1 to TRBJ2-7; D ambiguous. V was shortened by 0 bases and J by 7 bases, with 13 bases between the two germline ends. The V gene's germline CDR1 is DFQATT and CDR2 SNEGSKA (reference sequence). This CDR3 has 13 residues. CDR3 region: CSAREINQSEQYF. The CDR3 DNA sequence: TGCAGTGCTAGAGAGATTAACCAAAGTGAGCAGTACTTC.

This clonotype was counted many times. V is TRBV30 and J is TRBJ2-3; no definite D call. Trimming stripped 0 bases from V and 3 bases from J, with 4 bases between. CDR3 length: 12 amino acids. The germline gives CDR1 GTSNPN, CDR2 SVGIG (reference sequence). As DNA, the CDR3 is TGTGCCTGGAGTGTTCTGACAGATACGCAGTATTTT. Its protein product is CAWSVLTDTQYF.

The gene calls are TRBV28 and TRBJ1-1; no reliable D call. The length of the CDR3 is 14 residues. V was cut by 5 bases and J by 4 bases, with 14 bases left in between. Germline loops: CDR1 MDHEN, CDR2 SYDVKM. Here the CDR3 reads CASSREDLFTEAFF. The CDR3 DNA sequence: TGTGCCAGCAGTAGGGAAGACCTATTCACTGAAGCTTTCTTT.

The rearrangement joins TRBV10-3 to TRBJ1-5; 7 bases map to TRBD1. Per the germline V gene, CDR1 is ENHRY and CDR2 is SYGVKD. V gave up 3 bases and J gave up 3 bases; unmatched junction bases: 5. The CDR3 is 15 amino acids. CDR3 amino acids: CAISDSQGYNQPQHF. CDR3 DNA: TGTGCCATCAGTGACTCACAGGGGTACAATCAGCCCCAGCATTTT.

This clonotype is medium-sized within its sample. This chain links TRBV5-1 with TRBJ1-1, with unresolved D. The V gene's germline CDR1 is SGHRS and CDR2 YFSETQ. The CDR3 covers 14 residues. Trimming left V 0 bases short and J 1 base short, with 7 bases between. The CDR3 here is CASSLDAANTEAFF. In DNA form, the CDR3 reads TGCGCCAGCAGCTTGGACGCAGCGAACACTGAAGCTTTCTTT.

This clonotype occurred many times. The V call is TRBV12-5, the J call TRBJ2-2, with D possibly TRBD2 on 6 matching bases. With 7 bases removed from V and 2 bases from J, the gap between germline ends came to 14 bases. The CDR3 runs 15 residues. Germline values: CDR1 LGHNT, CDR2 FRNRAP. In DNA, the CDR3 is TGTGCTAGTGCCCCCGGGAGTCCAAACACCGGGGAGCTGTTTTTT. Its protein product is CASAPGSPNTGELFF. Supplemented by reference TRBV12-5 and TRBJ2-2, the full variable domain reads DARVTQTPRHKVTEMGQEVTMRCQPILGHNTVFWYRQTMMQGLELLAYFRNRAPLDDSGMPKDRFSAEMPDATLATLKIQPSEPRDSAVYFCASAPGSPNTGELFFGEGSRLTVL.